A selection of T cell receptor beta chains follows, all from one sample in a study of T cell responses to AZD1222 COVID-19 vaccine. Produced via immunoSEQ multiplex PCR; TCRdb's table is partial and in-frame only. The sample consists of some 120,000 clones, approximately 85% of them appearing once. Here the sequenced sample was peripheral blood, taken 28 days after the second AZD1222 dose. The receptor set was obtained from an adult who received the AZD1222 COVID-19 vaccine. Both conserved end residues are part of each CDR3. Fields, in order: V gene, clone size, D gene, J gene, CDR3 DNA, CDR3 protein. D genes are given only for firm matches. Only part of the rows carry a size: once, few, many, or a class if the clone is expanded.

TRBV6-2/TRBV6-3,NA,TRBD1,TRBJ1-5,TGTGCCAGCAGTCCCACAGGGGGAAGCAATCAGCCCCAGCATTTT,CASSPTGGSNQPQHF
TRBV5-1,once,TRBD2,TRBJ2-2,TGCGCCAGCACAGGACTAGCGGGGGGGCCGGGGACCGGGGAGCTGTTTTTT,CASTGLAGGPGTGELFF
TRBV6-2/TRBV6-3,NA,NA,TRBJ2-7,TGTGCCAGCAGCCAGGGACGCGAGCAGTACTTC,CASSQGREQYF
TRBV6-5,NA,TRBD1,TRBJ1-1,TGTGCCAGCAAGACCCAGGGGGTGGGAGCTTTCTTT,CASKTQGVGAFF
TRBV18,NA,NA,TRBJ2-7,TGTGCCAGCTCACCAAATCAGGGGTCCTACGAGCAGTACTTC,CASSPNQGSYEQYF
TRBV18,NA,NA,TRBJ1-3,TGTGCCAGCTCTACCATGACGGGTGGCCAGGCTGGAAACACCATATATTTT,CASSTMTGGQAGNTIYF
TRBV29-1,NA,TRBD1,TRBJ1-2,TGCAGCGTCCGTCTACAGGGGGAAGTTGGCTACACCTTC,CSVRLQGEVGYTF
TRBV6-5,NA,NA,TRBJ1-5,TGTGCCAGCAAGGAGGACACCCTTCAGCCCCAGCATTTT,CASKEDTLQPQHF
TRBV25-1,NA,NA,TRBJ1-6,TGTGCCAGCAGGCCGCCGACTAATTCACCCCTCCACTTT,CASRPPTNSPLHF
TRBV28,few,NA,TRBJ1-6,TGTGCCAGCAGTACACATAACCCCAATTCACCCCTCCACTTT,CASSTHNPNSPLHF
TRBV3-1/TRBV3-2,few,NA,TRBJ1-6,TGTGCCAGCAGCCAGACAGACTATAATTCACCCCTCCACTTT,CASSQTDYNSPLHF
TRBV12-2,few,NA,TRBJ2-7,TGTGCAAGTCGCTCGGGGAGGGGCTTTCGGAACGAGCAGTACTTC,CASRSGRGFRNEQYF
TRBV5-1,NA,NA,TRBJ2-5,TGCGCCAGCAGCTTGGTAGCTGAAGAGACCCAGTACTTC,CASSLVAEETQYF
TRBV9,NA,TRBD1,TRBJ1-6,TGTGCCAGCAGCGTAAGGGGACAGGGTAATTCACCCCTCCACTTT,CASSVRGQGNSPLHF
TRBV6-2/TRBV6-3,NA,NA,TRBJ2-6,TGTGCCAGCAGTGGGGACGGGTCCTCTGGGGCCAACGTCCTGACTTTC,CASSGDGSSGANVLTF
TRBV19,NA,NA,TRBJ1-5,TGTGCCAGTAGTATAGCAGGGGAAGGTCAGCCCCAGCATTTT,CASSIAGEGQPQHF
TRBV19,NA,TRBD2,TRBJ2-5,TGTGCCAGTAGTCAGGGTAGCGGGGGGGCCCGGGAGACCCAGTACTTC,CASSQGSGGARETQYF
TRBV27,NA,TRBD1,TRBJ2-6,TGTGCCAGCAGTCCTCAGGGGGCGGCTGGGGCCAACGTCCTGACTTTC,CASSPQGAAGANVLTF
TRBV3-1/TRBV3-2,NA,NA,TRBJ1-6,TGTGCCAGCAGCCAAGGAGCAGGGGCAGCCGATTCACCCCTCCACTTT,CASSQGAGAADSPLHF
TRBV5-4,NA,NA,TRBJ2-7,TGTGCCAGCAGCTCTGGACAGAACTCCTACGAGCAGTACTTC,CASSSGQNSYEQYF
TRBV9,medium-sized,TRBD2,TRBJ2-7,TGTGCCAGCAGCGTAGGCGATAGCGGGGTGTACGAGCAGTACTTC,CASSVGDSGVYEQYF
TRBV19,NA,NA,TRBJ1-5,TGTGCCAGCGCGGTACAGGGTAAGGGTCAGCCCCAGCATTTT,CASAVQGKGQPQHF
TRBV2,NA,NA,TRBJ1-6,TGTGCCAGCGGATTAGGGTTGAATTCACCCCTCCACTTT,CASGLGLNSPLHF
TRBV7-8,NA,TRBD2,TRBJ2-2,TGTGCCAGCAACTTTTACAGGGCTAGACGGGGACTAGCGTCCGGGGAGCTGTTTTTT,CASNFYRARRGLASGELFF
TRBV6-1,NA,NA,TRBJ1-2,TGTGCCAGCAGTGAAAGGGGGAAACCCCCCAACTATGGCTACACCTTC,CASSERGKPPNYGYTF
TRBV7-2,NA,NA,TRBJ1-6,TGTGCCAGCAGCCCGCCTCTTGTCAGGGCCGGCAATTCACCCCTCCACTTT,CASSPPLVRAGNSPLHF
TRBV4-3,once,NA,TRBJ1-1,TGCGCCAGCAGCCAAGATTCTCGGGGGAACACTGAAGCTTTCTTT,CASSQDSRGNTEAFF
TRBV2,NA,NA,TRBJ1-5,TGTGCCAGCAGTGAAGCGCTTAATCAGCCCCAGCATTTT,CASSEALNQPQHF
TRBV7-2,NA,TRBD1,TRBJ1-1,TGTGCCAGCACCCCTATAGGACAGGGCAAGGACACTGAAGCTTTCTTT,CASTPIGQGKDTEAFF